Included here is one T cell receptor beta chain sequence, with context. Its antigen specificity is not known. Base-call qualities are not available, and no considerably larger clone is one nucleotide away. The immunoSEQ Assay was used to sequence TCRbeta CDR3 regions. After extraction, genomic DNA underwent amplification by bias-controlled multiplex PCR, followed by high-throughput sequencing. In the paper's pipeline: To quantify the absolute abundance of each unique TCRbeta CDR3 region, sequences were collapsed and filtered. T cell fraction was estimated by normalization of TCRbeta template counts to usable DNA, with usable DNA being measured through amplification of reference genes present in all nucleated cells. Repertoire TCRs were annotated as SARS-CoV-2-specific when V gene, CDR3 amino acid sequence and J gene were exactly matched to a known reactive TCR set. The reference SARS-CoV-2 TCR set was derived from MIRA and filtered for enrichment in COVID-19-positive ImmuneCODE repertoires, a step that removed public or cross-reactive TCRs. Drawing on the MIRA antigens, annotated TCRs were analysed further at the level of specific ORF or position within ORF. Breadth was defined as the number of annotated unique rearrangements divided by the total number of unique productive rearrangements, and depth was defined as the summed frequency of the annotated unique rearrangements. Two-sided Wilcoxon rank-sum tests were applied when comparing TCR breadth between groups. The immuneACCESS repertoire file appears here via TCRdb, limited to in-frame rearrangements. These files lack a portion of the clones; in checked studies, under half of the deficit traces to unresolved V genes, and the cause of the others is not known. V, J and clone size were drawn from that table, and D and trimming were deduced from the DNA. This sample comprises approximately 420,000 clones, 88% of them detected only once. The ten largest account for 3.5% of the sample.

The sample originates from a study of Ad26.COV2.S vaccination and SARS-CoV-2 variants (dated by TCRdb to 2020 to 2023). A note on the overall study: Donors in the vaccine arm were drawn from COV1001, a phase I-IIa trial of Ad26.COV2.S in healthy adults that was multicentre, randomized, double-blind and placebo-controlled. Sequencing of the TCRbeta repertoire served to evaluate the specificity and breadth of SARS-CoV-2-reactive T cell receptors following Ad26.COV2.S vaccination. Trial participants were randomized into five groups of five, in which low-dose or high-dose Ad26.COV2.S was given once or twice, or placebo was given on both occasions. Throughout the experiments and outcome assessment, investigators stayed blinded to trial group allocation. A total of 32 samples were included in the TCR-sequenced set, comprising roughly 20 Ad26.COV2.S vaccine recipients, 5 placebo recipients and 8 SARS-CoV-2 convalescent individuals. Ad26.COV2.S was given intramuscularly at 5x10^10 or 1x10^11 viral particles, as a single shot or as two shots 56 days apart.

Inclusive of the bounding cysteine and phenylalanine, the CDR3 is 14 residues long. The sequence is cut down to CDR3 DNA, 42 bases in frame from base 1. Per the germline V gene, SGHRS is the CDR1 and YFSETQ is the CDR2. V is cut by 1 base and J by 1 base, and the space between the germline ends is 8 bases. On the study overall, not on this receptor specifically: According to the authors, total T cell responses may have been underestimated by the TCR breadth and depth analyses. Non-spike TCR breadth was comparable between vaccine and placebo recipients, consistent with the vaccine containing only spike. Compared with placebo recipients, Ad26.COV2.S recipients showed higher spike-specific TCR breadth (P = 0.0014). After vaccination, substantial breadth of spike-specific CD8+ and CD4+ T cell responses was reported. The study was not powered to compare responses between vaccine doses or regimens.

The sample's treatment or condition label, in plain terms: about 20 received Ad26.COV2.S at low or high dose, single or two shots; 5 received placebo; per-sample allocation not given. Repertoires of vaccine and placebo recipients were sequenced from samples taken on day 63 after the first injection. Between 29 July and 7 August 2020, Cohort 1b enrolled 20 to 30 adults aged 18-55 years at one site in Boston, USA. Ad26.COV2.S consisted of a replication-incompetent adenovirus type 26 vector by which a prefusion-stabilized SARS-CoV-2 spike protein from the original Wuhan strain was expressed. In this chain, TRBV5-1 is recombined with TRBJ2-5; perhaps TRBD1 is the D gene, with 5 bases matching. This TCR was recovered from a person aged 18-60 years who received the Ad26.COV2.S COVID-19 vaccine or a placebo. Material: peripheral blood, obtained in a trial of Ad26.COV2.S vaccine versus placebo. The nucleotide sequence reads TGCGCCAGCAGCTTGTCAGGGCCCCAAGAGACCCAGTACTTC. Its protein reads: CASSLSGPQETQYF.